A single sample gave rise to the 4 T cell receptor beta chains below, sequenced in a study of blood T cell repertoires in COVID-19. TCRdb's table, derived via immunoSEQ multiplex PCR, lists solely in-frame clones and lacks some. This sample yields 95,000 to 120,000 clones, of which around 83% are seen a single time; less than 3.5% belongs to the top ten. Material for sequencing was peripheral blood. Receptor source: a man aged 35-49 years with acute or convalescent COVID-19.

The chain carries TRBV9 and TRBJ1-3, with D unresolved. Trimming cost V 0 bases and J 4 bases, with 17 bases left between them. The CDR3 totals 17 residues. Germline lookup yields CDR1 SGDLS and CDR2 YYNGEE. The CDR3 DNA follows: TGTGCCAGCAGCGTAGATCATGGGCTTTTCTCCGGAAACACCATATATTTT. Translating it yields CASSVDHGLFSGNTIYF.

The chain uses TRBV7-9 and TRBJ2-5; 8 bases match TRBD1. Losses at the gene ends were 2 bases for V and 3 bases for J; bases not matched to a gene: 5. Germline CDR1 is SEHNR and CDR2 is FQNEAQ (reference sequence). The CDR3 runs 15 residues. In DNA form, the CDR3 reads TGTGCCAGCAGCTTACAGGGACAGGTTAAAGAGACCCAGTACTTC. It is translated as CASSLQGQVKETQYF.

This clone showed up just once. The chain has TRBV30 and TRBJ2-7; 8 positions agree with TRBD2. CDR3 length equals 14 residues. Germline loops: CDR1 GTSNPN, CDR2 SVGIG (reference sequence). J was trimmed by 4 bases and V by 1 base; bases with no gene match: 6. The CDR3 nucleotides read TGTGCCTGGAGTGGGCGGGGGGCCGGGTACGAGCAGTACTTC. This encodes CAWSGRGAGYEQYF.

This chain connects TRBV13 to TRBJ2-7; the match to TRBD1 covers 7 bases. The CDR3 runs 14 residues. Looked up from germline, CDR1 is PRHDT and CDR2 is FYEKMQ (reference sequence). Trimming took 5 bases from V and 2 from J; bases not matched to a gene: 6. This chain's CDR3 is CASSERQGAYEQYF. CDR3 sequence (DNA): TGTGCCAGCAGCGAAAGACAGGGAGCCTACGAGCAGTACTTC. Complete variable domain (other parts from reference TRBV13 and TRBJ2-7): AAGVIQSPRHLIKEKRETATLKCYPIPRHDTVYWYQQGPGQDPQFLISFYEKMQSDKGSIPDRFSAQQFSDYHSELNMSSLELGDSALYFCASSERQGAYEQYFGPGTRLTVT.